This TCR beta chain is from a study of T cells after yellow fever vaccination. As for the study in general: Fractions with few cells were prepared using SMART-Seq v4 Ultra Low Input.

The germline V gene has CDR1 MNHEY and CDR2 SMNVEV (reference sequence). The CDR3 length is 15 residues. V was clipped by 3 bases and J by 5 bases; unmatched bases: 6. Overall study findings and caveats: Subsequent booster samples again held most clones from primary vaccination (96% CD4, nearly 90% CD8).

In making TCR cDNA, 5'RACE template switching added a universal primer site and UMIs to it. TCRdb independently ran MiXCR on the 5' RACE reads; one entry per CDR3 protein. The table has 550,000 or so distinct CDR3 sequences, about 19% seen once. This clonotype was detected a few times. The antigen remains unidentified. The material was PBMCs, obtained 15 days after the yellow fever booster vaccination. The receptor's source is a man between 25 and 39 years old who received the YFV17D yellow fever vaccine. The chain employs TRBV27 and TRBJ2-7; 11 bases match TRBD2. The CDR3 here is CASSFISGRADEQYF. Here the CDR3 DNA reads TGTGCCAGCAGTTTCATTAGCGGGAGGGCCGACGAGCAGTACTTC.